This is a list of T cell receptor beta chains from one sample in a study of CD8 T cells in ankylosing spondylitis. TCRdb processed the 5' RACE reads anew with MiXCR; each CDR3 protein has one entry. The top ten hold roughly 9.2% of the sample, which has 250,000 to 400,000 distinct CDR3 sequences, 9.5% to 13% seen once. The sequencing input was blood, either unsorted or a sorted T cell fraction (not recorded which). The receptor source for this set is a female donor with ankylosing spondylitis or in good health (not recorded which). Both conserved end residues are part of each CDR3. The D gene is left open where the match is weak. Clone sizes are given selectively: once, few, many, or a class where the clone is expanded.

V gene	D gene	J gene	clone size	CDR3 length	CDR3 DNA	CDR3 protein
TRBV27	TRBD1	TRBJ2-1	NA	15	TGTGCCAGCAGTTCCGGGACAGGGGGTGGGAATGAGCAGTTCTTC	CASSSGTGGGNEQFF
TRBV7-8	NA	TRBJ2-7	few	16	TGTGCCAGCAGCCTCTTAGGGGGGGCCTCCTCCTACGAGCAGTACTTC	CASSLLGGASSYEQYF
TRBV5-1	TRBD1	TRBJ1-2	NA	13	TGCGCCAGCAGCCCCCAGGACAGGGTTGGCTACACCTTC	CASSPQDRVGYTF
TRBV7-2	NA	TRBJ2-1	few	12	TGTGCCAGCAGCGCGCAGGGGTATGAGCAGTTCTTC	CASSAQGYEQFF
TRBV10-3	NA	TRBJ2-1	many	15	TGTGCCATCAGGGCCAACCACCTGGGGGCCAATGAGCAGTTCTTC	CAIRANHLGANEQFF
TRBV11-2	NA	TRBJ2-2	many	14	TGTGCCAGCAGTCCGAGCGCCAACACCGGGGAGCTGTTTTTT	CASSPSANTGELFF
TRBV4-3	NA	TRBJ2-1	many	15	TGCGCCAGCAGCCAAGGAAACAGGGATGTTAATGAGCAGTTCTTC	CASSQGNRDVNEQFF
TRBV12-3/TRBV12-4	NA	TRBJ2-7	many	13	TGTGCCAGCAGTAGGGACACCTCCTACGAGCAGTACTTC	CASSRDTSYEQYF
TRBV7-2	NA	TRBJ2-3	many	11	TGTGCCAGCAGCCTCACGGGATCGCAGTATTTT	CASSLTGSQYF
TRBV7-9	NA	TRBJ1-2	NA	12	TGTGCCAGCACCCACGGCAGCTATGGCTACACCTTC	CASTHGSYGYTF
TRBV6-5	NA	TRBJ2-1	many	15	TGTGCCAGCAGTTTAAGGCGGGTCGGCTACAATGAGCAGTTCTTC	CASSLRRVGYNEQFF
TRBV10-1	TRBD1	TRBJ2-2	many	17	TGCGCCAGCAGTGGGTACCTGGACAGGGGTGGAACCGGGGAGCTGTTTTTT	CASSGYLDRGGTGELFF
TRBV6-1	TRBD1	TRBJ2-1	many	14	TGTGCCAGCAGTGAGGGACAGGGCGGGAATGAGCAGTTCTTC	CASSEGQGGNEQFF
TRBV7-7	NA	TRBJ2-1	many	14	TGTGCTAGCAGCTTAGATCGCGGCTACAATGAGCAGTTCTTC	CASSLDRGYNEQFF
TRBV27	TRBD2	TRBJ2-1	many	16	TGTGCCAGCAGCGAGGAACGACTAGCGGTGATTAATGAGCAGTTCTTC	CASSEERLAVINEQFF
TRBV27	NA	TRBJ2-6	NA	15	TGTGCCAGCAGTTTATCGCAGGCAGGGGCCAACGTCCTGACTTTC	CASSLSQAGANVLTF
TRBV3-1	NA	TRBJ2-3	NA	16	TGTGCCAGCAGCCAAGATCCTCTCTTGGGTCCAGATACGCAGTATTTT	CASSQDPLLGPDTQYF
TRBV10-3	NA	TRBJ1-3	many	17	TGTGCCATCAGTGAGTCTGGCAGGATTGACTCTGGAAACACCATATATTTT	CAISESGRIDSGNTIYF
TRBV7-8	NA	TRBJ2-1	NA	15	TGTGCCAGCAGCAACCGACAGAGCTCCTACAATGAGCAGTTCTTC	CASSNRQSSYNEQFF
TRBV5-1	NA	TRBJ1-2	many	14	TGCGCCAGCAGCTTGGGGGCAGGGGATCATGGCTACACCTTC	CASSLGAGDHGYTF
TRBV5-1	NA	TRBJ1-4	many	14	TGCGCCAGCAGCTTGGCCGGGGGGAATGAAAAACTGTTTTTT	CASSLAGGNEKLFF